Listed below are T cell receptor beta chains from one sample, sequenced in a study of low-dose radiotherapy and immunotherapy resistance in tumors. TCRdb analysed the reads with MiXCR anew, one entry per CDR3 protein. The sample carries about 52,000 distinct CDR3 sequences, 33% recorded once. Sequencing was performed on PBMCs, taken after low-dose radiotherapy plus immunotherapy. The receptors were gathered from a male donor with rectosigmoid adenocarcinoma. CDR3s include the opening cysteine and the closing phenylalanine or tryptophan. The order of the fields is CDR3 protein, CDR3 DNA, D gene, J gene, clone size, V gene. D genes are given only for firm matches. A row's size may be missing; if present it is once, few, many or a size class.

CDR3 protein: CASSKLDEQYF
CDR3 DNA: TGTGCCAGCAGTAAATTAGACGAGCAGTACTTC
D gene: NA
J gene: TRBJ2-7
clone size: few
V gene: TRBV28

CDR3 protein: CASRHLAGGPGEQYF
CDR3 DNA: TGTGCCAGCAGACACTTAGCGGGGGGGCCGGGCGAGCAGTACTTC
D gene: TRBD2
J gene: TRBJ2-7
clone size: many
V gene: TRBV3-1

CDR3 protein: CASSQDRSTDTQYF
CDR3 DNA: TGTGCCAGCAGCCAGGACAGGAGCACAGATACGCAGTATTTT
D gene: TRBD1
J gene: TRBJ2-3
clone size: NA
V gene: TRBV5-4

CDR3 protein: CSARVSSGSYEQYF
CDR3 DNA: TGCAGTGCTAGAGTTTCTAGCGGGAGCTACGAGCAGTACTTC
D gene: TRBD2
J gene: TRBJ2-7
clone size: NA
V gene: TRBV20-1

CDR3 protein: CASSLGQANQPQHF
CDR3 DNA: TGTGCCAGCAGTTTGGGACAGGCTAATCAGCCCCAGCATTTT
D gene: TRBD1
J gene: TRBJ1-5
clone size: NA
V gene: TRBV12-3/TRBV12-4

CDR3 protein: CASSPGGGAETQYF
CDR3 DNA: TGTGCCAGCAGCCCGGGCGGGGGGGCTGAGACCCAGTACTTC
D gene: TRBD2
J gene: TRBJ2-5
clone size: many
V gene: TRBV4-2

CDR3 protein: CARSLVAGNNEQFF
CDR3 DNA: TGCGCCAGAAGCTTGGTAGCGGGGAACAATGAGCAGTTCTTC
D gene: TRBD2
J gene: TRBJ2-1
clone size: once
V gene: TRBV5-1

CDR3 protein: CASSEVPRAPFF
CDR3 DNA: TGTGCCAGCAGTGAAGTCCCCAGGGCACCTTTCTTT
D gene: NA
J gene: TRBJ1-1
clone size: many
V gene: TRBV2

CDR3 protein: CASSLFAPRTPSNQPQHF
CDR3 DNA: TGTGCCAGCAGTTTATTCGCCCCCAGGACACCTAGCAATCAGCCCCAGCATTTT
D gene: NA
J gene: TRBJ1-5
clone size: many
V gene: TRBV28

CDR3 protein: CAGTAALGGGETQYF
CDR3 DNA: TGTGCCGGAACAGCGGCGTTAGGGGGGGGAGAGACCCAGTACTTC
D gene: NA
J gene: TRBJ2-5
clone size: many
V gene: TRBV7-2

CDR3 protein: CASSSGTTRSEQYF
CDR3 DNA: TGTGCCAGCAGTTCCGGGACTACCCGTTCGGAGCAGTACTTC
D gene: TRBD2
J gene: TRBJ2-7
clone size: many
V gene: TRBV12-3/TRBV12-4

CDR3 protein: CASNPTALAPYEQYF
CDR3 DNA: TGTGCCAGCAACCCTACGGCACTAGCTCCTTACGAGCAGTACTTC
D gene: NA
J gene: TRBJ2-7
clone size: NA
V gene: TRBV28

CDR3 protein: CASSRDEQFF
CDR3 DNA: TGTGCCAGCAGCCGGGATGAGCAGTTCTTC
D gene: NA
J gene: TRBJ2-1
clone size: NA
V gene: TRBV7-9

CDR3 protein: CASSSGGGSYNEQFF
CDR3 DNA: TGTGCCAGTAGTTCAGGGGGGGGATCCTACAATGAGCAGTTCTTC
D gene: NA
J gene: TRBJ2-1
clone size: many
V gene: TRBV19

CDR3 protein: CASSPQNNGGEQFF
CDR3 DNA: TGTGCCAGCTCACCGCAGAATAATGGTGGTGAGCAGTTCTTC
D gene: NA
J gene: TRBJ2-1
clone size: many
V gene: TRBV18

CDR3 protein: CASSLKGGPSGFF
CDR3 DNA: TGTGCCAGCAGTTTAAAGGGGGGACCAAGCGGTTTCTTT
D gene: NA
J gene: TRBJ1-1
clone size: many
V gene: TRBV6-1

CDR3 protein: CASSLPADTQYF
CDR3 DNA: TGTGCCAGCAGTCTCCCGGCAGATACGCAGTATTTT
D gene: NA
J gene: TRBJ2-3
clone size: many
V gene: TRBV28

CDR3 protein: CASSTRTGRRGYGYTF
CDR3 DNA: TGTGCCAGCAGTACTAGGACGGGAAGGAGGGGTTACGGCTACACCTTC
D gene: NA
J gene: TRBJ1-2
clone size: medium-sized
V gene: TRBV6-5

CDR3 protein: CASSSRLLSPLHF
CDR3 DNA: TGTGCCAGCAGTTCCCGACTCCTTTCACCCCTCCACTTT
D gene: NA
J gene: TRBJ1-6
clone size: many
V gene: TRBV6-2/TRBV6-3

CDR3 protein: CASIGDGDSPLHF
CDR3 DNA: TGTGCCAGCATCGGGGACGGGGATTCACCCCTCCACTTT
D gene: NA
J gene: TRBJ1-6
clone size: few
V gene: TRBV6-2/TRBV6-3

CDR3 protein: CASSIIQGNQPQHF
CDR3 DNA: TGTGCCAGTAGTATTATACAGGGTAACCAGCCCCAGCATTTT
D gene: NA
J gene: TRBJ1-5
clone size: many
V gene: TRBV19

CDR3 protein: CAWSEGGQQETQYF
CDR3 DNA: TGTGCCTGGAGTGAGGGGGGACAGCAAGAGACCCAGTACTTC
D gene: NA
J gene: TRBJ2-5
clone size: few
V gene: TRBV30

CDR3 protein: CASSLRPFFYEQYF
CDR3 DNA: TGTGCCAGCAGTTTAAGGCCATTCTTCTACGAGCAGTACTTC
D gene: NA
J gene: TRBJ2-7
clone size: few
V gene: TRBV27

CDR3 protein: CASSEDTGANVLTF
CDR3 DNA: TGTGCCAGCAGCGAGGACACTGGGGCCAACGTCCTGACTTTC
D gene: NA
J gene: TRBJ2-6
clone size: few
V gene: TRBV5-4

CDR3 protein: CASSLRFRGGGPEQYF
CDR3 DNA: TGTGCCAGCAGCTTACGGTTCCGCGGTGGGGGCCCGGAGCAGTACTTC
D gene: NA
J gene: TRBJ2-7
clone size: many
V gene: TRBV11-1

CDR3 protein: CALLEQTNEQFF
CDR3 DNA: TGTGCCCTTCTGGAACAAACCAATGAGCAGTTCTTC
D gene: NA
J gene: TRBJ2-1
clone size: few
V gene: TRBV7-9

CDR3 protein: CASSLSQGNNYGYTF
CDR3 DNA: TGTGCCAGCAGTTTATCCCAGGGAAATAACTATGGCTACACCTTC
D gene: NA
J gene: TRBJ1-2
clone size: NA
V gene: TRBV28

CDR3 protein: CASLAGVAYNEQFF
CDR3 DNA: TGTGCCAGTTTAGCGGGAGTCGCCTACAATGAGCAGTTCTTC
D gene: TRBD2
J gene: TRBJ2-1
clone size: many
V gene: TRBV2

CDR3 protein: CASSPLLAGQTGEQYF
CDR3 DNA: TGTGCCAGCAGCCCGCTACTAGCGGGACAGACAGGGGAGCAGTACTTC
D gene: TRBD2
J gene: TRBJ2-7
clone size: many
V gene: TRBV7-2

CDR3 protein: CASSLGGQGYNEQFF
CDR3 DNA: TGTGCCAGCAGCTTAGGAGGTCAGGGTTACAATGAGCAGTTCTTC
D gene: NA
J gene: TRBJ2-1
clone size: many
V gene: TRBV11-2

CDR3 protein: CSARGRANTGELFF
CDR3 DNA: TGCAGTGCTAGGGGCCGCGCGAACACCGGGGAGCTGTTTTTT
D gene: NA
J gene: TRBJ2-2
clone size: many
V gene: TRBV20-1

CDR3 protein: CASSRPGTGLETQYF
CDR3 DNA: TGTGCCAGCAGTCGGCCAGGGACAGGGCTAGAGACCCAGTACTTC
D gene: TRBD1
J gene: TRBJ2-5
clone size: medium-sized
V gene: TRBV28

CDR3 protein: CASSLPMNTEAFF
CDR3 DNA: TGTGCCAGCAGTTTACCTATGAACACTGAAGCTTTCTTT
D gene: NA
J gene: TRBJ1-1
clone size: few
V gene: TRBV28

CDR3 protein: CSARPTSVGLNEQFF
CDR3 DNA: TGCAGTGCTAGACCTACTAGCGTGGGATTAAATGAGCAGTTCTTC
D gene: TRBD2
J gene: TRBJ2-1
clone size: many
V gene: TRBV20-1

CDR3 protein: CASSSIVTSLNNEQFF
CDR3 DNA: TGTGCCAGCAGCTCTATAGTGACTAGCCTAAACAATGAGCAGTTCTTC
D gene: TRBD2
J gene: TRBJ2-1
clone size: few
V gene: TRBV7-2

CDR3 protein: CSAAAPRGNYEQYF
CDR3 DNA: TGCAGTGCAGCCGCCCCCAGGGGTAACTACGAGCAGTACTTC
D gene: NA
J gene: TRBJ2-7
clone size: NA
V gene: TRBV20-1

CDR3 protein: CASSLGSRQAYNEQFF
CDR3 DNA: TGTGCCAGCAGCTTAGGTAGTCGGCAGGCCTACAATGAGCAGTTCTTC
D gene: NA
J gene: TRBJ2-1
clone size: many
V gene: TRBV7-2

CDR3 protein: CASSLGDRDMNTEAFF
CDR3 DNA: TGCGCCAGCAGCTTGGGAGACAGGGACATGAACACTGAAGCTTTCTTT
D gene: TRBD1
J gene: TRBJ1-1
clone size: many
V gene: TRBV5-1

CDR3 protein: CSARRTENTIYF
CDR3 DNA: TGCAGTGCTAGAAGGACAGAGAACACCATATATTTT
D gene: NA
J gene: TRBJ1-3
clone size: many
V gene: TRBV20-1

CDR3 protein: CSASRNSGTGSGEQYF
CDR3 DNA: TGCAGTGCTAGCCGCAATTCCGGGACAGGGTCAGGCGAGCAGTACTTC
D gene: TRBD1
J gene: TRBJ2-7
clone size: many
V gene: TRBV20-1

CDR3 protein: CSVEDSGRVDEQYF
CDR3 DNA: TGCAGCGTTGAAGATTCCGGCAGGGTTGACGAGCAGTACTTC
D gene: NA
J gene: TRBJ2-7
clone size: many
V gene: TRBV29-1

CDR3 protein: CSATEVGRVSNQPQHF
CDR3 DNA: TGCAGTGCGACCGAGGTGGGACGAGTAAGCAATCAGCCCCAGCATTTT
D gene: NA
J gene: TRBJ1-5
clone size: many
V gene: TRBV20-1

CDR3 protein: CASGSDPFYTQYF
CDR3 DNA: TGTGCCAGCGGCAGCGACCCTTTCTATACGCAGTATTTT
D gene: NA
J gene: TRBJ2-3
clone size: many
V gene: TRBV7-9

CDR3 protein: CASSQEMGEMYQETQYF
CDR3 DNA: TGCGCCAGCAGCCAAGAAATGGGGGAGATGTACCAAGAGACCCAGTACTTC
D gene: NA
J gene: TRBJ2-5
clone size: many
V gene: TRBV4-3

CDR3 protein: CASSSGSNSVGDTQYF
CDR3 DNA: TGTGCCAGCAGCTCCGGGTCAAACAGCGTAGGAGATACGCAGTATTTT
D gene: NA
J gene: TRBJ2-3
clone size: many
V gene: TRBV5-4

CDR3 protein: CASSEFRAGLANQPQHF
CDR3 DNA: TGTGCCAGCAGTGAATTTCGGGCAGGGTTGGCCAATCAGCCCCAGCATTTT
D gene: NA
J gene: TRBJ1-5
clone size: NA
V gene: TRBV6-2/TRBV6-3

CDR3 protein: CASSLTWPRDSTDTQYF
CDR3 DNA: TGCGCCAGCAGCTTGACCTGGCCCCGGGACAGCACAGATACGCAGTATTTT
D gene: NA
J gene: TRBJ2-3
clone size: many
V gene: TRBV5-1